These 20 T cell receptor beta chains were sequenced from one sample in a study of blood T cell repertoires in COVID-19. Some clones are missing from TCRdb's copy, which holds only in-frame ones; the method was immunoSEQ multiplex PCR. The sample comprises under 200,000 clones, less than 85% of which are singletons, and roughly 5.2% rests with the top ten. The specimen sequenced was PBMCs or T cells enriched from blood (not recorded which). The receptors come from a woman aged 60-75 years with acute COVID-19.

This clone has just a few counts. The V and J genes are TRBV19 and TRBJ1-2; 7 bases agree with TRBD1. V shed 5 bases and J 0 bases; nucleotides not matched to a gene: 9. Germline V CDR1 and CDR2: LNHDA, SQIVND (reference sequence). The CDR3 totals 16 residues. Written as DNA, the CDR3 is TGTGCCAGTAGTTCCTCGGGACAGAGAGCTAACTATGGCTACACCTTC. Translated: CASSSSGQRANYGYTF. Full variable domain (outside the CDR3, taken from reference TRBV19 and TRBJ1-2): DGGITQSPKYLFRKEGQNVTLSCEQNLNHDAMYWYRQDPGQGLRLIYYSQIVNDFQKGDIAEGYSVSREKKESFPLTVTSAQKNPTAFYLCASSSSGQRANYGYTFGSGTRLTVV.

The chain is built from TRBV6-2 or TRBV6-3 and TRBJ1-2, with D hard to call. Trimming took 2 bases from V and 7 from J, leaving 14 bases between them. Germline CDR1 and CDR2: MNHEY and SVGEGT. The CDR3 has 14 residues. CDR3 DNA sequence: TGTGCCAGCAGTTACATGGAGGAGGGCGGTGGCTACACCTTC. Protein: CASSYMEEGGGYTF.

V gene TRBV19 combines with J gene TRBJ1-2, with D possibly matching TRBD1 (6 bases). CDR3 length: 15 residues. Trimming shortened V by 4 bases and J by 4 bases, and 16 bases separated the two germline ends. Looked up from germline, CDR1 is LNHDA and CDR2 is SQIVND (reference sequence). In DNA, the CDR3 is TGTGCCAGTAGTAGAGAAGGGACAAGGGGCTATGGCTACACCTTC. Translated: CASSREGTRGYGYTF.

In DNA form, the CDR3 reads TGTGCCAGCAGCTATTTTGAAGCGGGCGTAACAGATACGCAGTATTTT. It encodes CASSYFEAGVTDTQYF. This rearrangement joins TRBV9 to TRBJ2-3, with D possibly matching TRBD2 (6 bases). CDR3 length: 16 amino acids. Germline CDR1 reads SGDLS; CDR2 reads YYNGEE. V lost 4 bases to trimming and J lost 3 bases, with 18 bases between them.

This clone has just a few counts. The sample contains more than one DNA sequence encoding this CDR3. The chain combines TRBV18 with TRBJ1-1; no definite D call. V lost 3 bases, J lost 1 base, and 9 bases lay in between. Germline V gives CDR1 KGHSH, CDR2 LQKENI. The CDR3 consists of 14 residues. The CDR3 region has the DNA TGTGCCAGCTCACCGGCCCGGGAGAACACTGAAGCTTTCTTT. Translated: CASSPARENTEAFF.

This chain connects TRBV7-9 to TRBJ1-4; a possible D gene is TRBD1 (5 bases). Germline-derived CDR1 and CDR2 are SEHNR and FQNEAQ (reference sequence). The CDR3 covers 14 residues. V was clipped by 3 bases and J by 5 bases, with 10 bases between them. Here the CDR3 DNA reads TGTGCCAGCAGCTTTGGGGGGATAAATGAAAAACTGTTTTTT. Its translation: CASSFGGINEKLFF. The full variable domain, completed using reference TRBV7-9 and TRBJ1-4, is DTGVSQNPRHKITKRGQNVTFRCDPISEHNRLYWYRQTLGQGPEFLTYFQNEAQLEKSRLLSDRFSAERPKGSFSTLEIQRTEQGDSAMYLCASSFGGINEKLFFGSGTQLSVL.

This clone was observed a handful of times. The V and J genes are TRBV4-3 and TRBJ1-2; D not certain. From germline, CDR1 is LGHNA and CDR2 YSLEER. CDR3 size: 15 residues. The germline V and J ends were trimmed by 3 bases and 7 bases, with 18 bases remaining between them. In DNA form, the CDR3 reads TGCGCCAGCAGCCACGACGGCCTGGAGGGCGGTGGCTACACCTTC. As protein: CASSHDGLEGGGYTF.

The V call is TRBV6-5, the J call TRBJ2-7; D perhaps matches TRBD2 (5 bases). This CDR3 is 14 amino acids long. Germline values: CDR1 MNHEY, CDR2 SVGAGI. V dropped 6 bases and J dropped 6 bases, with 18 bases sitting between them. Written as DNA, the CDR3 is TGTGCCAGCAGGTGGACTCCAAGAAGGCTCGAGCAGTACTTC. It translates to CASRWTPRRLEQYF.

The chain uses TRBV6-5 and TRBJ2-7, with D unresolved. V lost 6 bases to trimming and J lost 4 bases, with 7 bases between them. The CDR3 spans 11 residues. Germline lookup yields CDR1 MNHEY and CDR2 SVGAGI. CDR3 sequence (DNA): TGTGCCAGCAGATACCAATACGAGCAGTACTTC. Translating it yields CASRYQYEQYF.

The chain couples TRBV30 to TRBJ2-5, with D maybe TRBD1 (6 bases). CDR1 GTSNPN and CDR2 SVGIG come from the germline V gene (reference sequence). CDR3 length equals 13 residues. The ends were cut back, 2 bases at V and 3 bases at J, with 10 bases in the middle. The CDR3 here is CAWSLQGKETQYF. The CDR3 DNA reads as TGTGCCTGGAGTCTACAGGGTAAAGAGACCCAGTACTTC.

The chain carries TRBV6-2 or TRBV6-3 and TRBJ1-2; D gene uncertain. This CDR3 is built from 14 residues. V dropped 4 bases and J dropped 4 bases, with 13 bases sitting between them. Germline V gene data show CDR1 as MNHEY and CDR2 as SVGEGT. The DNA of the CDR3 is TGTGCCAGCAGTTGGCTTAGCCAAGTCTATGGCTACACCTTC. As protein: CASSWLSQVYGYTF.

The chain is built from TRBV30 and TRBJ1-3; weak D call: TRBD1 (6 bases). Per the germline V gene, CDR1 is GTSNPN and CDR2 is SVGIG (reference sequence). Trimming removed 4 bases at V and 0 bases at J, with 10 bases between. The CDR3 is made up of 14 amino acids. CDR3 coding DNA: TGTGCCTGGACTCAAGGGGGCTCTGGAAACACCATATATTTT. Protein: CAWTQGGSGNTIYF.

This chain links TRBV11-2 with TRBJ2-5; a possible D gene is TRBD1 (5 bases). Trimming stripped 1 base from V and 1 base from J, with 10 bases between. Looked up from germline, CDR1 is SGHAT and CDR2 is FQNNGV. The CDR3 extends over 15 amino acids. The CDR3 reads CASSLGQGIQETQYF. The CDR3 DNA reads TGTGCCAGCAGCTTAGGCCAGGGAATCCAAGAGACCCAGTACTTC.

The count of this clone is one. This chain connects TRBV10-3 to TRBJ2-3; 9 bases agree with TRBD2. CDR3 length: 17 residues. Germline V CDR1 and CDR2: ENHRY, SYGVKD. The ends lost 10 bases at V and 2 bases at J; junction bases unmatched: 16. This CDR3 is CATRGDPSGEYTDTQYF. DNA of the CDR3: TGTGCCACCCGAGGGGACCCTAGCGGGGAATACACAGATACGCAGTATTTT.

This clone was picked up a small number of times. The rearrangement links TRBV10-2 to TRBJ1-5; D is uncertain. Germline V gene data show CDR1 as WSHSY and CDR2 as SAAADI. The CDR3 has 14 residues. V was trimmed by 6 bases and J by 5 bases, leaving 14 bases between them. CDR3 protein: CASRVTAVDQPQHF. CDR3 nucleotides: TGCGCCAGCAGGGTTACGGCGGTGGATCAGCCCCAGCATTTT.

The chain has TRBV6-1 and TRBJ1-2; D may be TRBD1 (6 bases). This CDR3 contains 13 residues. Germline V gene sequence: CDR1 MNHNS, CDR2 SASEGT. The V end was cut by 2 bases, the J end by 6 bases, with 10 bases between. The CDR3 sequence: CASSEQGIDGYTF. The DNA of the CDR3 is TGTGCCAGCAGTGAACAGGGGATCGATGGCTACACCTTC.

This rearrangement joins TRBV27 to TRBJ2-7; TRBD2 matches at 14 bases. V was clipped by 6 bases and J by 2 bases; unmatched bases: 12. This CDR3 region has 18 residues. Germline V lookup: CDR1 MNHEY, CDR2 SMNVEV (reference sequence). Here the CDR3 reads CASSRTTMTSGRAYEQYF. The CDR3 DNA sequence: TGTGCCAGCAGCCGCACTACCATGACTAGCGGGAGGGCCTACGAGCAGTACTTC.

J is TRBJ2-2 and V is TRBV19; TRBD2 might be the D (6 bases). The CDR3 runs 16 residues. With 6 bases removed from V and 3 bases from J, the gap between germline ends came to 17 bases. The germline V gene encodes CDR1 LNHDA and CDR2 SQIVND (reference sequence). The CDR3 loop is CASSLEGEIDTGELFF. In DNA, the CDR3 is TGTGCCAGTAGCCTGGAGGGCGAAATTGACACCGGGGAGCTGTTTTTT.

The V gene is TRBV3-1 (or the pseudogene TRBV3-2), the J gene TRBJ2-1; maybe TRBD2 (5 bases). Germline CDR1 LGHDT, CDR2 YNNKEL (reference sequence). With 0 bases removed from V and 2 bases from J, the gap between germline ends came to 8 bases. This CDR3 has 15 residues. CDR3 sequence (DNA): TGTGCCAGCAGCCAAGAGACGGGGACCTACAATGAGCAGTTCTTC. Its translation is CASSQETGTYNEQFF.

The chain links TRBV7-9 to TRBJ2-4, with 9 positions matching TRBD1. The junction had 4 bases not matched to a gene; V was cut back by 7 bases and J by 3 bases. The CDR3 runs 14 residues. CDR1 and CDR2 (germline): SEHNR, FQNEAQ (reference sequence). CDR3 DNA: TGTGCCAGCACCCTGGACAGGGGCAAAAACATTCAGTACTTC. The encoded protein is CASTLDRGKNIQYF.